Each of the 18 T cell receptor beta chains below was sequenced from the same sample in a study of T cell responses to AZD1222 COVID-19 vaccine. Clones were sequenced by immunoSEQ multiplex PCR, and TCRdb holds only the in-frame ones, with some missing. This sample has about 160,000 clones, with about 88% found just once. The sample in question was peripheral blood, obtained on day 0 of AZD1222 vaccination. The receptors originated from an adult in good health.

The CDR3: CASKTATGTGDGYTF. The CDR3 nucleotides are TGTGCCAGCAAAACCGCAACAGGGACAGGCGATGGCTACACCTTC. The rearrangement links TRBV6-5 to TRBJ1-2, with 8 bases matching TRBD1. J gave up 6 bases and V 7 bases, and 13 bases lay outside the gene matches. This CDR3 has 15 residues. CDR1 and CDR2 from the germline V gene are MNHEY and SVGAGI.

V and J are TRBV7-9 and TRBJ1-3; tentative D call: TRBD1 (6 bases). There are 15 residues in the CDR3. V lost 5 bases, J lost 0 bases, and 11 bases lay in between. Germline lookup yields CDR1 SEHNR and CDR2 FQNEAQ (reference sequence). Here the CDR3 reads CASSDRLLSGNTIYF. Written as DNA, the CDR3 is TGTGCCAGCAGCGACAGGTTGCTCTCTGGAAACACCATATATTTT.

The gene calls are TRBV7-2 and TRBJ2-1; 8 bases line up with TRBD1. Germline V gives CDR1 SGHTA, CDR2 FQGNSA. Unmatched junction bases numbered 8, after V lost 1 base and J lost 15 bases. This CDR3 spans 13 amino acids. The CDR3 bases are TGTGCCAGCAGCTTAGTGTGGACAGGGCGGTGGTTCTTC. Amino acids: CASSLVWTGRWFF.

CDR3 sequence reads: CATSRDGTGPTDTQYF. CDR3 bases: TGTGCCACCAGCAGAGATGGGACAGGGCCCACAGATACGCAGTATTTT. The V gene is TRBV15, the J gene TRBJ2-3; 9 bases are shared with TRBD1. The ends lost 0 bases at V and 2 bases at J; junction bases unmatched: 3. Per germline, CDR1 LNHNV and CDR2 YYDKDF (reference sequence). This CDR3 is built from 16 residues. Complete variable domain (other parts from reference TRBV15 and TRBJ2-3): DAMVIQNPRYQVTQFGKPVTLSCSQTLNHNVMYWYQQKSSQAPKLLFHYYDKDFNNEADTPDNFQSRRPNTSFCFLDIRSPGLGDTAMYLCATSRDGTGPTDTQYFGPGTRLTVL.

This chain connects TRBV7-2 to TRBJ1-5; D remains unclear. The CDR3 spans 14 residues. V gave up 1 base and J gave up 4 bases, with 8 bases separating them. Germline lookup yields CDR1 SGHTA and CDR2 FQGNSA. CDR3 loop: CASSLGLSNQPQHF. The CDR3 bases are TGTGCCAGCAGCTTAGGGCTGAGTAATCAGCCCCAGCATTTT.

V usage is TRBV18 and J usage is TRBJ1-6, with D maybe TRBD1 (6 bases). CDR3 length: 15 residues. V was trimmed by 2 bases and J by 5 bases, leaving 10 bases between them. The V gene's germline CDR1 is KGHSH and CDR2 LQKENI. CDR3 bases: TGTGCCAGCTCACCAGTTGAGGGGGATAATTCACCCCTCCACTTT. This gives the protein CASSPVEGDNSPLHF.

The chain uses TRBV28 and TRBJ1-2; D ambiguous. The V end lost 5 bases, the J end lost 2 bases, and 15 bases lay between the germline ends. The CDR3 sequence is 15 residues long. In germline, CDR1 is MDHEN, CDR2 SYDVKM. The CDR3 DNA is TGTGCCAGCAGTGCCCCCCTAGGAGTAAACTATGGCTACACCTTC. Its translation is CASSAPLGVNYGYTF.

The rearrangement uses TRBV7-8 and TRBJ1-5; D not resolved. Germline lookup yields CDR1 SGHVS and CDR2 FQNEAQ. Trimming stripped 5 bases from V and 0 bases from J, with 11 bases between. The CDR3 covers 15 residues. The CDR3: CASSLLTVSNQPQHF. CDR3 nucleotide sequence: TGTGCCAGCAGCCTCCTGACCGTTAGCAATCAGCCCCAGCATTTT.

V gene TRBV21-1 combines with J gene TRBJ1-2. TRBV21-1 is shown as a pseudogene. This CDR3 has 15 amino acids. The CDR3 region has the DNA TGTGCCAGCAGCTCCCGGACCCCGGAAGATTATGGCTACACCTTC. This codes for CASSSRTPEDYGYTF.

This clone was seen once. The chain uses TRBV5-1 and TRBJ2-1; 15 bases line up with TRBD2. V trimming: 3 bases; J trimming: 2 bases; junction bases outside the gene matches: 6. Germline V gene data show CDR1 as SGHRS and CDR2 as YFSETQ. The CDR3 length is 18 residues. The CDR3 coding sequence is TGCGCCAGCAGCTCCCCGGGACTAGCGGGAGGAACCTACAATGAGCAGTTCTTC. Amino acid sequence: CASSSPGLAGGTYNEQFF. Based on the CDR3 plus reference TRBV5-1 and TRBJ2-1, the full variable domain is KAGVTQTPRYLIKTRGQQVTLSCSPISGHRSVSWYQQTPGQGLQFLFEYFSETQRNKGNFPGRFSGRQFSNSRSEMNVSTLELGDSALYLCASSSPGLAGGTYNEQFFGPGTRLTVL.

This rearrangement joins TRBV7-9 to TRBJ1-4; possibly TRBD1 for D (5 bases). CDR3 size: 16 residues. Between the trimmed V and J ends, which lost 5 bases and 10 bases, there was a span of 23 bases. Germline-derived CDR1 and CDR2 are SEHNR and FQNEAQ (reference sequence). CDR3 region: CASSLGRLGLGGKLFF. The CDR3 DNA reads as TGTGCCAGCAGCCTTGGACGGCTGGGGCTGGGAGGAAAACTGTTTTTT.

This CDR3 is CASSPLAGSGELFF. As DNA, the CDR3 is TGTGCCAGCAGTCCCCTAGCGGGGTCTGGGGAGCTGTTTTTT. The gene calls are TRBV6-4 and TRBJ2-2, with 9 bases that match TRBD2. From germline, CDR1 is MRHNA and CDR2 SNTAGT. The CDR3 covers 14 residues. V lost 5 bases and J lost 8; bases outside the gene matches: 6.

This clone appeared a few times. This chain connects TRBV27 to TRBJ1-4, with 10 bases aligning to TRBD1. Germline lookup yields CDR1 MNHEY and CDR2 SMNVEV (reference sequence). This CDR3 comprises 17 residues. V lost 1 base to trimming and J lost 2 bases; unmatched junction nucleotides: 4. In nucleotides, the CDR3 is TGTGCCAGCAGTTTATATGGGACAGGGGTCACTAATGAAAAACTGTTTTTT. Protein: CASSLYGTGVTNEKLFF.

The V and J genes are TRBV28 and TRBJ1-4, with D possibly being TRBD1 (5 bases). Trimming took 2 bases from V and 0 from J, leaving 13 bases between them. This CDR3 comprises 17 residues. Germline loops: CDR1 MDHEN, CDR2 SYDVKM. The CDR3 DNA sequence: TGTGCCAGCAGTTTACAGGGTATTTCCGCAACTAATGAAAAACTGTTTTTT. Its protein is CASSLQGISATNEKLFF.

V and J are TRBV27 and TRBJ1-6, with D hard to call. V was shortened by 5 bases and J by 10 bases, with 15 bases between the two germline ends. The length of the CDR3 is 14 residues. Germline loops: CDR1 MNHEY, CDR2 SMNVEV (reference sequence). In DNA form, the CDR3 reads TGTGCCAGCAGTATTAGCTACCAGGACTCACCCCTCCACTTT. Its protein is CASSISYQDSPLHF.

V and J are TRBV14 and TRBJ1-2; D possibly corresponds to TRBD1 (6 bases). CDR1 and CDR2 from the germline V gene are SGHDN and FVKESK. V was trimmed by 0 bases and J by 6 bases, leaving 17 bases between them. The CDR3 is made up of 16 amino acids. The DNA of the CDR3 is TGTGCCAGCAGCCAAGAAGCGTCGCAGGGGCTCAATGGCTACACCTTC. It translates to CASSQEASQGLNGYTF.

The chain links TRBV4-2 to TRBJ1-1, with TRBD1 matching over 8 bases. Germline trimming cut 0 bases from V and 4 bases from J; bases unmatched to any gene: 4. CDR1 and CDR2 from the germline V gene are LGHNA and YNFKEQ. This CDR3 has 15 amino acids. The CDR3 sequence is CASSQDHQGATEAFF. The DNA for the CDR3 is TGTGCCAGCAGCCAAGATCATCAGGGGGCCACTGAAGCTTTCTTT.

This chain connects TRBV5-4 to TRBJ2-1, with TRBD2 matching 9 bases. The germline V gene has CDR1 SGHNT and CDR2 YYREEE (reference sequence). Unmatched junction bases numbered 17, after V lost 4 bases and J lost 9 bases. This CDR3 contains 17 residues. This CDR3 is CASSQQLVAGVNGEQFF. CDR3 coding DNA: TGTGCCAGCAGCCAGCAGTTGGTAGCGGGAGTTAATGGTGAGCAGTTCTTC. Full variable domain (outside the CDR3, taken from reference TRBV5-4 and TRBJ2-1): ETGVTQSPTHLIKTRGQQVTLRCSSQSGHNTVSWYQQALGQGPQFIFQYYREEENGRGNFPPRFSGLQFPNYSSELNVNALELDDSALYLCASSQQLVAGVNGEQFFGPGTRLTVL.